This entry concerns a single T cell receptor (beta chain). No antigen is known for it. The sample belongs to a study of cytomegalovirus exposure and HLA in healthy donors. Trimming took 5 bases from V and 9 from J, leaving 16 bases between them. Per germline, CDR1 SEHNR and CDR2 FQNEAQ (reference sequence). The CDR3 loop spans 13 amino acids. The donors were part of the validation cohort of some 120 subjects. That cohort was separate from the first cohort, which comprised 500 to 850 subjects. TCRdb keeps only in-frame clones here, not all; method: immunoSEQ multiplex PCR. The sample gives about 120,000 clones, around nine tenths of which show up once; around 6% is in the top ten. Study results and caveats: In vitro work confirmed that a few CMV-associated chains recognize CMV antigens. The study put some 160 TCR beta chains on its list as cytomegalovirus-associated.

Sample: PBMCs. The receptor was isolated from a young woman in good health and CMV-seropositive. This sequence joins TRBV7-9 and TRBJ1-1, with a tentative D call TRBD1 (5 bases). Here the CDR3 DNA reads TGTGCCAGCAGCGGGGGGGGTTTGGGGAAAGCTTTCTTT. Residues: CASSGGGLGKAFF.